The T cell receptor (beta chain) under discussion was sequenced for a study of control samples from healthy donors and cancer patients. The germline gives CDR1 MNHEY, CDR2 SMNVEV (reference sequence). The CDR3 is made up of 15 amino acids. Trimming cost V 3 bases and J 1 base; bases outside gene matches: 4. Clones were read by immunoSEQ multiplex PCR, and TCRdb kept only the in-frame ones, dropping some. The sample holds around 42,000 clones, over 65% seen once. The receptor comes from a man in his 60s in good health. The sequencing input was blood. The chain couples TRBV27 to TRBJ1-1, with TRBD1 identical over 8 bases. As DNA, the CDR3 is TGTGCCAGCAGTTTCCAGGGGACAGGGAACACTGAAGCTTTCTTT. It codes for CASSFQGTGNTEAFF.